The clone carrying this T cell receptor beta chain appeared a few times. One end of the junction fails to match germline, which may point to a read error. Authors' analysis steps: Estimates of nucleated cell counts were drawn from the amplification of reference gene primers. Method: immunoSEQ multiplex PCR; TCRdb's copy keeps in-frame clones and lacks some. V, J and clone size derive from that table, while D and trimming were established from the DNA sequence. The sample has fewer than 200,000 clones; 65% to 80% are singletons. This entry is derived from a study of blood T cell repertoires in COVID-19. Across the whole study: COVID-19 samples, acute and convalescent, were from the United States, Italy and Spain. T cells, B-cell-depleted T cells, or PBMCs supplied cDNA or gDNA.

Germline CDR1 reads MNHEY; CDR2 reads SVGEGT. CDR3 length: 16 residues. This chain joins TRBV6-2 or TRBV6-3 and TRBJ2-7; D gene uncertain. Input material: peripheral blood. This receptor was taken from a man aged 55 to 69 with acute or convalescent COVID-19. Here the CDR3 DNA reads TGTGCCAGCAGTTACTCCGCGCCCCTTGACTCCCACGAGCAGTACTTC. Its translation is CASSYSAPLDSHEQYF.